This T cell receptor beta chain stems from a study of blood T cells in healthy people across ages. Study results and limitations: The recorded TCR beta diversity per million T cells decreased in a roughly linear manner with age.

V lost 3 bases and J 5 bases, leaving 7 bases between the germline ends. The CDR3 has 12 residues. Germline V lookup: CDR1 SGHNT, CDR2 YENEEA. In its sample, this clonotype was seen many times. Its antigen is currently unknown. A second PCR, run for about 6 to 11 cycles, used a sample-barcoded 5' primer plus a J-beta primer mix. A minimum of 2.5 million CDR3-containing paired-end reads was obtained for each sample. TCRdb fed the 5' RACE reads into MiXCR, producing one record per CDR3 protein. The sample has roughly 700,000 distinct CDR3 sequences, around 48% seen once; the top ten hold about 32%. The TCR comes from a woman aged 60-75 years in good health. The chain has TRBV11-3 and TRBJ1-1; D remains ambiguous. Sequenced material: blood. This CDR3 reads CASSLDGTEAFF. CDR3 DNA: TGTGCCAGCAGCTTGGACGGGACTGAAGCTTTCTTT.